This paragraph reports one T cell receptor (beta chain). Its antigen remains unknown. CDR3 length: 14 amino acids. Trimming took 4 bases from V and 5 from J, leaving 15 bases between them. Germline CDR1 and CDR2: SGHRS and YFSETQ. The treatment is: about 20 received Ad26.COV2.S at low or high dose, single or two shots; 5 received placebo; per-sample allocation not given. Collection of the samples took place on day 63 after the first injection of vaccine or placebo. Clones were read by immunoSEQ multiplex PCR, and TCRdb kept only the in-frame ones, dropping some. The data show hundreds of thousands of clones, 70% to 90% seen once. The sample comes from a study of Ad26.COV2.S vaccination and SARS-CoV-2 variants. Study details: Donor allocation was to the COV1001 Ad26.COV2.S trial arm. Study findings and constraints: Researchers cautioned that TCR breadth and depth analyses may have underestimated total T cell responses.

V usage is TRBV5-1 and J usage is TRBJ2-5, with a tentative D call TRBD2 (5 bases). Material: peripheral blood, obtained in a trial of Ad26.COV2.S vaccine versus placebo. The receptor was derived from a person between 18 and 60 years old who received the Ad26.COV2.S COVID-19 vaccine or a placebo. The CDR3 DNA reads TGCGCCAGCAGCATTCTTGCGGGTGGGGAGACCCAGTACTTC. It yields the protein CASSILAGGETQYF. Using reference TRBV5-1 and TRBJ2-5 for the parts outside the CDR3, the full variable domain is KAGVTQTPRYLIKTRGQQVTLSCSPISGHRSVSWYQQTPGQGLQFLFEYFSETQRNKGNFPGRFSGRQFSNSRSEMNVSTLELGDSALYLCASSILAGGETQYFGPGTRLLVL.